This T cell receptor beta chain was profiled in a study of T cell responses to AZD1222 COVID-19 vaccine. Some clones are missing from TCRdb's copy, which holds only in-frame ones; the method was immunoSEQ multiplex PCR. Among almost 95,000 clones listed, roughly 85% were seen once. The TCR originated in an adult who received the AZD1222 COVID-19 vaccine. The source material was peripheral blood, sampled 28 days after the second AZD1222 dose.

CDR3 bases: TGTGCCAGCAGCTTAGTACAGGGGGTCACCGGGGAGCTGTTTTTT. This sequence encodes CASSLVQGVTGELFF. V gene TRBV11-2 combines with J gene TRBJ2-2; TRBD1 matches at 8 bases. V lost 1 base to trimming and J lost 4 bases; unmatched junction nucleotides: 2. Germline V gene sequence: CDR1 SGHAT, CDR2 FQNNGV. The CDR3 spans 15 residues.